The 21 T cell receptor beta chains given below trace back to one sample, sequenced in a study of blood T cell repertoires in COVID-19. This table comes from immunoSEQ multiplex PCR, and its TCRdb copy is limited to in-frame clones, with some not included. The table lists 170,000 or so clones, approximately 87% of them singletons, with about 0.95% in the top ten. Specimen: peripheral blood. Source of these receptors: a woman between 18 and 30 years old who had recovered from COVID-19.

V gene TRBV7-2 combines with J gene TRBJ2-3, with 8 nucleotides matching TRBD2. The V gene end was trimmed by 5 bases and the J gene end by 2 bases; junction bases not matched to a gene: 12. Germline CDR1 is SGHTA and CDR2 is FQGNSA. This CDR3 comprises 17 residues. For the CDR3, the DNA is TGTGCCAGCAGCGAGATGAGGGGCGGGGGGATCACAGATACGCAGTATTTT. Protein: CASSEMRGGGITDTQYF. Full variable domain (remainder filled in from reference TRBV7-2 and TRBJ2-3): GAGVSQSPSNKVTEKGKDVELRCDPISGHTALYWYRQSLGQGLEFLIYFQGNSAPDKSGLPSDRFSAERTGGSVSTLTIQRTQQEDSAVYLCASSEMRGGGITDTQYFGPGTRLTVL.

The CDR3 DNA follows: TGCGCCAGCAGCTTGGACAGTCGGGGGACTGAAGCTTTCTTT. Protein: CASSLDSRGTEAFF. The genes are TRBV5-1 and TRBJ1-1, with D tentatively TRBD1 (5 bases). Germline V gives CDR1 SGHRS, CDR2 YFSETQ. There are 14 residues in the CDR3. The V and J ends lost 0 bases and 5 bases respectively, with 11 bases between them.

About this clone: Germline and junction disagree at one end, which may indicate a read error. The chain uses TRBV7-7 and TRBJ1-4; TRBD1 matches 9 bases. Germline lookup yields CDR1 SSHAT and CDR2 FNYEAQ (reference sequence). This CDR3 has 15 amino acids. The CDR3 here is CASSSGTGSNEKLFF. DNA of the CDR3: TGTGCTAGCAGCTCCGGGACAGGGTCTAATGAAAAACTGTTTTTT.

The CDR3 bases are TGTGCCAGCAGGAACAAGGGGCAGCCCCAGCATTTT. Its protein is CASRNKGQPQHF. The chain carries TRBV12-3 or TRBV12-4 and TRBJ1-5; D might be TRBD1 (5 bases). The V end was cut by 6 bases, the J end by 7 bases, with 10 bases between. There are 12 residues in the CDR3.

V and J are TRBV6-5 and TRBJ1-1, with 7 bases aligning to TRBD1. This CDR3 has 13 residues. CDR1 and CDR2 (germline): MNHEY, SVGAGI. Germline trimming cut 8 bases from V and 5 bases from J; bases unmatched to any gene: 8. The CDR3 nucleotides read TGTGCCAGCCGGGAGGGGGCGCGGACTGAAGCTTTCTTT. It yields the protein CASREGARTEAFF.

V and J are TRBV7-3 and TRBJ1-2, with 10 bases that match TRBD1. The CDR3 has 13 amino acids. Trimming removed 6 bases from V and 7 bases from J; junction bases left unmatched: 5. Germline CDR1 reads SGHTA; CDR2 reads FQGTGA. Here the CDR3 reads CASSTGTGVGYTF. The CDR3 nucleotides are TGTGCCAGCAGTACCGGGACAGGGGTTGGCTACACCTTC.

The CDR3 loop reads CASSSSRGRGGLDTQYF. The CDR3 nucleotides read TGTGCCAGCAGCTCCAGTCGGGGGAGGGGGGGCCTAGATACGCAGTATTTT. V usage is TRBV5-6 and J usage is TRBJ2-3; D possibly corresponds to TRBD2 (7 bases). The CDR3 covers 17 residues. Germline V lookup: CDR1 SGHDT, CDR2 YYEEEE. V was cut by 3 bases and J by 5 bases, with 22 bases left in between. Using reference TRBV5-6 and TRBJ2-3 for the parts outside the CDR3, the full variable domain is DAGVTQSPTHLIKTRGQQVTLRCSPKSGHDTVSWYQQALGQGPQFIFQYYEEEERQRGNFPDRFSGHQFPNYSSELNVNALLLGDSALYLCASSSSRGRGGLDTQYFGPGTRLTVL.

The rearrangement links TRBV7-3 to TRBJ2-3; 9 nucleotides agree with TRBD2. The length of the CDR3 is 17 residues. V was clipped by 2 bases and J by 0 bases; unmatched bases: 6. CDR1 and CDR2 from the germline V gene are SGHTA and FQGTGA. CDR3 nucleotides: TGTGCCAGCAGCTTAGGCGGACTAGCGACTAGCACAGATACGCAGTATTTT. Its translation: CASSLGGLATSTDTQYF. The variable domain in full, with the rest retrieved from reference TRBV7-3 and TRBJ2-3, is GAGVSQTPSNKVTEKGKYVELRCDPISGHTALYWYRQSLGQGPEFLIYFQGTGAADDSGLPNDRFFAVRPEGSVSTLKIQRTERGDSAVYLCASSLGGLATSTDTQYFGPGTRLTVL.

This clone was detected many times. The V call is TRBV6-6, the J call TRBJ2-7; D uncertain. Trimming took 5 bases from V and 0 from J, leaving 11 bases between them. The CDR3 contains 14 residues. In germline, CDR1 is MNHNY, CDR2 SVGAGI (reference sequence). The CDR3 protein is CASSRIQSSYEQYF. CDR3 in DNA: TGTGCCAGCAGTCGCATACAGAGCTCCTACGAGCAGTACTTC.

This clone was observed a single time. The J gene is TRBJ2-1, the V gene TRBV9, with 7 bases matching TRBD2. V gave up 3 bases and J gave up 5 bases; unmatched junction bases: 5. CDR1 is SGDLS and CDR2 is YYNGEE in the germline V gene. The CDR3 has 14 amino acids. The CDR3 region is CASSAGGANNEQFF. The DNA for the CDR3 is TGTGCCAGCAGCGCGGGGGGAGCGAACAATGAGCAGTTCTTC. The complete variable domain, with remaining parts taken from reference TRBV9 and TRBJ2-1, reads DSGVTQTPKHLITATGQRVTLRCSPRSGDLSVYWYQQSLDQGLQFLIQYYNGEERAKGNILERFSAQQFPDLHSELNLSSLELGDSALYFCASSAGGANNEQFFGPGTRLTVL.

The CDR3 spells CASSSGHYTEAFF. CDR3 DNA: TGTGCCAGCAGCTCGGGACACTACACTGAAGCTTTCTTT. The V and J genes are TRBV5-4 and TRBJ1-1, with a tentative D call TRBD1 (6 bases). Deletions cut 3 bases from V and 3 bases from J, with 9 bases between. Germline lookup yields CDR1 SGHNT and CDR2 YYREEE (reference sequence). This CDR3 has 13 amino acids. Combining the CDR3 with reference TRBV5-4 and TRBJ1-1 gives the whole variable domain ETGVTQSPTHLIKTRGQQVTLRCSSQSGHNTVSWYQQALGQGPQFIFQYYREEENGRGNFPPRFSGLQFPNYSSELNVNALELDDSALYLCASSSGHYTEAFFGQGTRLTVV.

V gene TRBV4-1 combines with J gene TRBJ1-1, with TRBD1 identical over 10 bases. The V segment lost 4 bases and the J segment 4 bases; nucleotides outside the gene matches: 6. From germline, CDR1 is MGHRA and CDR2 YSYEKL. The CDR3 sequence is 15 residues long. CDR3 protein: CASSRGQGVVTEAFF. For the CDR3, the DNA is TGCGCCAGCAGCCGCGGACAGGGGGTAGTCACTGAAGCTTTCTTT.

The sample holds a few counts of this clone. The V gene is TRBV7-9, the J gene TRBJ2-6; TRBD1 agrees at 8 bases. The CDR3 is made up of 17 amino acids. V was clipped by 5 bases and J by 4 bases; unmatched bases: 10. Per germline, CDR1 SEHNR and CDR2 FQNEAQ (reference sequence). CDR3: CASSQRQGLSGANVLTF. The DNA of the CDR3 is TGTGCCAGCAGCCAAAGACAGGGGCTGTCCGGGGCCAACGTCCTGACTTTC.

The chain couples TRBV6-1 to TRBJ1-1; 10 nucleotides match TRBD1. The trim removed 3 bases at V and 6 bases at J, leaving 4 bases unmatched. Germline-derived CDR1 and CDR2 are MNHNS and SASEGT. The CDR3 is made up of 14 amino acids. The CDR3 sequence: CASSEYGTGAEAFF. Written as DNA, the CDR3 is TGTGCCAGCAGTGAGTATGGGACAGGGGCTGAAGCTTTCTTT.

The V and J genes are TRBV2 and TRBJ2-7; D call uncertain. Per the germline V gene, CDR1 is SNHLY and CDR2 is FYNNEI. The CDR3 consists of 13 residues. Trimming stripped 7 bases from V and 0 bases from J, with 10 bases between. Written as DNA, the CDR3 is TGTGCCAGCATGCTCCCCAGCTCCTACGAGCAGTACGTC. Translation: CASMLPSSYEQYV.

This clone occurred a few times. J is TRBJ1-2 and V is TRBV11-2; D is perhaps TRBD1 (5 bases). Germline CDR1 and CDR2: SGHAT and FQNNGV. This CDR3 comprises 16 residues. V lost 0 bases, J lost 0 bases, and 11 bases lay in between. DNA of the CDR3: TGTGCCAGCAGCTTAGATTGGGGGAGGGCTAACTATGGCTACACCTTC. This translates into CASSLDWGRANYGYTF.

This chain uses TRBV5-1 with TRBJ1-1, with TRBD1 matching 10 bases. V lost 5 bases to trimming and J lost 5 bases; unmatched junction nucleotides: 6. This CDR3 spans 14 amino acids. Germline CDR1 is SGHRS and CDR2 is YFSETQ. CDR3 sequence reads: CASRRGTGETEAFF. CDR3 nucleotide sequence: TGCGCCAGCAGACGGGGGACAGGGGAAACTGAAGCTTTCTTT.

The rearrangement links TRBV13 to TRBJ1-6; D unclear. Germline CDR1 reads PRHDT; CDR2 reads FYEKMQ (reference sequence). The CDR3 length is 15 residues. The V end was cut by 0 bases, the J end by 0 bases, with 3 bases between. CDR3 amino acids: CASSLGSSYNSPLHF. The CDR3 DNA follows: TGTGCCAGCAGCTTAGGGAGCTCCTATAATTCACCCCTCCACTTT.

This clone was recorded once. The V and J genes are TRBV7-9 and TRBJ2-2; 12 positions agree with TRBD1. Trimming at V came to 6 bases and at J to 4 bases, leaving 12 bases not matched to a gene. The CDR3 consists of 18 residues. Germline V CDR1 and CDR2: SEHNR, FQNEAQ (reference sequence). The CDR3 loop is CASRSLSGTGGVTGELFF. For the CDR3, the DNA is TGTGCCAGCAGGAGTCTTTCCGGGACAGGGGGCGTCACCGGGGAGCTGTTTTTT.

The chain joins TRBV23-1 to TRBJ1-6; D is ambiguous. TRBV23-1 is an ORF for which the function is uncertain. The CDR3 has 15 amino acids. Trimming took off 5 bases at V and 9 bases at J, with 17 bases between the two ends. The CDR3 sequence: CASSYFGREPSPLHF. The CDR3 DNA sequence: TGCGCCAGCAGTTACTTCGGGAGGGAACCTTCACCCCTCCACTTT.

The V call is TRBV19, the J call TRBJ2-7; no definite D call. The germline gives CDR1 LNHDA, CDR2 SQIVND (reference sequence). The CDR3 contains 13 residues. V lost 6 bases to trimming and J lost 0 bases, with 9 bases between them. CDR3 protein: CASRAVNSYEQYF. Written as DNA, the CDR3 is TGTGCCAGTAGGGCAGTAAACTCCTACGAGCAGTACTTC.